The table lists the clone carrying this T cell receptor (beta chain) with a few counts. As yet, its antigen is unknown. Arm-PCR of CDR3 regions with iRepertoire HTBI primers generated TCR beta libraries. TCRdb re-called the multiplex PCR reads with MiXCR, one entry per CDR3 protein. The sample yields about 470,000 distinct CDR3 sequences, approximately 15% seen once. The sample comes from a study of regulatory T cells in long-lasting Graves disease. In the study overall: Graves' patients, newly diagnosed, had taken antithyroid drugs under 3 months.

Time point given: newly diagnosed GD, antithyroid drugs for less than 3 months. RNA from PBMCs was the source of the TCR library. V shed 1 base and J shed 3 bases, with 8 bases lying between them. The CDR3 is 15 amino acids. Germline values: CDR1 KGHDR, CDR2 SFDVKD. Study-level results: Preferential use of TRBV28, TRBJ1-2 and TRBJ2-5 was seen in persistent disease. TCR diversity was lower in persistent Graves' patients (versus newly diagnosed ones).

Separately, the same data were catalogued under a study of T cells in Graves' hyperthyroidism and ophthalmopathy. In that study: An initial round of RT-PCR targeting the TCR CDR3 relied on the HTBI primer set.

Sequencing used peripheral blood mononuclear cells (PBMCs), obtained at new diagnosis, from a patient treated with antithyroid drugs. This rearrangement joins TRBV24-1 to TRBJ2-2; the D gene is possibly TRBD1 (5 bases). The sequence derives from a woman in her thirties with Graves disease. The CDR3 DNA follows: TGTGCCACCAGTGATTTAGGGGTGGACACCGGGGAGCTGTTTTTT. Its translation: CATSDLGVDTGELFF.